This TCR beta chain was profiled in a study of T cell repertoires in cytomegalovirus infection. This clonotype was seen many times. In TCRdb, the reads were re-called with MiXCR into one record per CDR3 protein. Here the sample spans under 350,000 distinct CDR3 sequences, 9.6% being singletons. The CDR3 spans 15 residues. Germline values: CDR1 LNHDA, CDR2 SQIVND (reference sequence). V gave up 5 bases and J gave up 5 bases; unmatched junction bases: 11. The TCR originated in a human donor in good health (CMV status not recorded). Some clones in this sample may be carry-over from other donors' samples. The J gene is TRBJ2-5, the V gene TRBV19, with TRBD2 matching over 7 bases. The sequenced material came from PBMCs. The CDR3 bases are TGTGCCAGTAGTGCCCTCGGCGCGGGGGATGAGACCCAGTACTTC. Its protein product is CASSALGAGDETQYF.